The rows below give T cell receptor beta chains drawn from one sample of a study of radiotherapy plus CTLA-4 blockade in lung cancer. Using immunoSEQ multiplex PCR, the repertoire was profiled, and TCRdb retains in-frame clones only, with some absent. The sample comprises around 110,000 clones, about 83% of which are singletons, and 2% to 3% rests with the top ten. The source material was peripheral blood, sampled from a patient treated with radiotherapy plus ipilimumab. The source of these receptors is a human donor with non-small cell lung cancer that progressed on radiotherapy plus ipilimumab. Some clones in this sample may be carry-over from other donors' samples. The CDR3 runs from the conserved cysteine through the conserved F or W. A D gene is named only where the DNA matches it firmly. Not every row has a clone size; where given, it reads once, few, many or a size class.

CASSPRGGRLLLQETQYF	TGTGCCAGCAGCCCGCGAGGAGGCAGGCTCCTTCTCCAAGAGACCCAGTACTTC	TRBJ2-5	NA	NA	TRBV5-4
CASSLAPSSGNTIYF	TGCGCCAGCAGCTTGGCGCCGAGCTCTGGAAACACCATATATTTT	TRBJ1-3	NA	NA	TRBV5-1
CASSLGVPQLSSYEQYF	TGTGCCAGCAGCTTGGGGGTTCCCCAACTTAGCTCCTACGAGCAGTACTTC	TRBJ2-7	NA	NA	TRBV5-4
CASSQTQGALYGYTF	TGCGCCAGCAGCCAAACACAGGGGGCCCTCTATGGCTACACCTTC	TRBJ1-2	TRBD1	few	TRBV4-1
CASRGHDAAYEQYF	TGTGCCAGCAGGGGCCACGATGCCGCTTACGAGCAGTACTTC	TRBJ2-7	NA	NA	TRBV2
CASSQRPTQETQYF	TGCGCCAGCAGCCAAAGACCAACCCAAGAGACCCAGTACTTC	TRBJ2-5	NA	NA	TRBV4-3
CASSLWRVGNTIYF	TGTGCCAGCAGCTTGTGGAGGGTTGGAAACACCATATATTTT	TRBJ1-3	NA	NA	TRBV5-6
CASSPGGREAFF	TGTGCCAGCAGCCCGGGCGGAAGGGAAGCTTTCTTT	TRBJ1-1	NA	NA	TRBV14
CASSVGHSENTIYF	TGTGCCAGCAGCGTAGGACATTCTGAAAACACCATATATTTT	TRBJ1-3	NA	once	TRBV9
CASSLNSGGTDTQYF	TGCGCCAGCAGCTTAAATAGCGGGGGCACAGATACGCAGTATTTT	TRBJ2-3	TRBD2	NA	TRBV5-1
CASSSGSYGYTF	TGTGCCAGCAGCTCTGGGAGCTATGGCTACACCTTC	TRBJ1-2	NA	NA	TRBV11-1
CASSLAGMNTEAFF	TGTGCCAGCAGCTTGGCGGGGATGAACACTGAAGCTTTCTTT	TRBJ1-1	NA	NA	TRBV7-9
CASRVDGLDGYTF	TGTGCCAGCAGGGTGGACGGGTTAGATGGCTACACCTTC	TRBJ1-2	NA	once	TRBV5-4
CASSQDSGNTIYF	TGCGCCAGCAGCCAGGACAGTGGAAACACCATATATTTT	TRBJ1-3	NA	NA	TRBV5-1
CASSEVADYGYTF	TGTGCCAGCAGTGAAGTGGCGGACTATGGCTACACCTTC	TRBJ1-2	NA	NA	TRBV6-1
CASSARQGGDNEQFF	TGTGCCAGCAGCGCCCGACAGGGAGGGGACAATGAGCAGTTCTTC	TRBJ2-1	NA	NA	TRBV7-3